One and the same sample provided the 24 T cell receptor beta chains below, sequenced in a study of blood T cell repertoires in COVID-19 (TCRdb year 2020). The method was the immunoSEQ multiplex PCR assay. The clones in this table, taken by TCRdb from immuneACCESS, are in-frame only. Not every clone is retained; where verified, under half of the shortfall comes from an unresolved V gene, and the cause of the rest is unknown. Within this sample are approximately 210,000 clones, with 80% to 90% of them counted one time only. The ten largest make up about 8% of the sample. The sequenced material came from peripheral blood. Every receptor here comes from a woman in her 50s with active or convalescent COVID-19.

V is TRBV7-3 and J is TRBJ2-1, with 10 bases identical to TRBD2. The CDR3 sequence is 16 residues long. V dropped 5 bases and J dropped 2; count of bases not matched to a gene: 6. Per the germline V gene, CDR1 is SGHTA and CDR2 is FQGTGA. CDR3 nucleotides: TGTGCCAGCAGCCTTTCTAGCGGGAGTCCCTACAATGAGCAGTTCTTC. It yields the protein CASSLSSGSPYNEQFF. The full variable domain, completed using reference TRBV7-3 and TRBJ2-1, is GAGVSQTPSNKVTEKGKYVELRCDPISGHTALYWYRQSLGQGPEFLIYFQGTGAADDSGLPNDRFFAVRPEGSVSTLKIQRTERGDSAVYLCASSLSSGSPYNEQFFGPGTRLTVL.

The table lists this clone with a count of one. The chain uses TRBV6-6 and TRBJ2-3, with 7 bases identical to TRBD2. The CDR3 is made up of 13 amino acids. J lost 6 bases, V lost 7 bases, and 7 bases had no gene match. CDR1 is MNHNY, CDR2 SVGAGI, per germline (reference sequence). The CDR3 DNA reads as TGTGCCAGCAAGGTGGGAGGGGTGGATACGCAGTATTTT. This translates into CASKVGGVDTQYF.

The rearrangement joins TRBV6-1 to TRBJ1-2; possible D gene TRBD1, 5 bases. The CDR3 runs to 12 residues. Germline values: CDR1 MNHNS, CDR2 SASEGT. The V end lost 3 bases, the J end lost 8 bases, and 10 bases lay between the germline ends. DNA of the CDR3: TGTGCCAGCAGTGACAGGGCATCCGGCTACACCTTC. Translating gives CASSDRASGYTF.

The chain couples TRBV4-1 to TRBJ2-1, with a tentative D call TRBD2 (5 bases). Germline CDR1 reads MGHRA; CDR2 reads YSYEKL. CDR3 length: 18 amino acids. V was pared by 1 base and J by 10 bases, with 26 bases between. Here the CDR3 DNA reads TGCGCCAGCAGCCAAGTCGAAAACCCGGGAACCCAGAAGGGAGAGCAGTTCTTC. This encodes CASSQVENPGTQKGEQFF.

The gene calls are TRBV6-5 and TRBJ1-2, with 7 bases lining up with TRBD1. The CDR3 covers 15 residues. Unmatched junction bases numbered 5, after V lost 0 bases and J lost 4 bases. Germline V gene data show CDR1 as MNHEY and CDR2 as SVGAGI. This CDR3 is CASSYSGQGVYGYTF. For the CDR3, the DNA is TGTGCCAGCAGTTACTCTGGGCAGGGGGTCTATGGCTACACCTTC.

The chain joins TRBV6-6 to TRBJ2-7; a possible D gene is TRBD2 (5 bases). CDR3 length equals 12 residues. The germline V and J ends were trimmed by 0 bases and 8 bases, with 8 bases remaining between them. CDR1 MNHNY and CDR2 SVGAGI come from the germline V gene (reference sequence). DNA for the CDR3: TGTGCCAGCAGTTACTCGGGAGACCAGCAGTACGTC. This encodes CASSYSGDQQYV.

The chain employs TRBV7-9 and TRBJ1-2; D gene unclear. This CDR3 is 14 amino acids long. Germline CDR1 SEHNR, CDR2 FQNEAQ (reference sequence). Trimming left V 6 bases short and J 2 bases short, with 13 bases between. DNA of the CDR3: TGTGCCAGCAGTCCATCTATTACCAACTATGGCTACACCTTC. As protein: CASSPSITNYGYTF.

This chain joins TRBV4-1 and TRBJ2-3, with TRBD2 as a possible D gene (6 bases). Looked up from germline, CDR1 is MGHRA and CDR2 is YSYEKL. Trimming pared 4 bases from V and 7 bases from J, leaving 15 bases between. The CDR3 consists of 14 residues. CDR3 sequence: CASSPMGLQNTQYF. The CDR3 region has the DNA TGCGCCAGCAGCCCAATGGGACTCCAGAATACGCAGTATTTT.

The rearrangement links TRBV20-1 to TRBJ2-5; TRBD2 might be the D (6 bases). Germline V gene data show CDR1 as DFQATT and CDR2 as SNEGSKA (reference sequence). V was clipped by 6 bases and J by 9 bases, with 11 bases between them. The CDR3 extends over 10 amino acids. CDR3 in DNA: TGCAGTGCCGACGGGGAGGCCCAGTACTTC. The encoded protein is CSADGEAQYF.

The chain combines TRBV5-1 with TRBJ2-2; 9 bases fit TRBD1. The CDR3 spans 16 residues. Germline assignment: CDR1 SGHRS and CDR2 YFSETQ. The J segment lost 4 bases and the V segment lost 3 bases, leaving 7 bases of the junction unmatched. The CDR3 nucleotides are TGCGCCAGCAGCTACGGGGGGACAGGGACCACCGGGGAGCTGTTTTTT. This translates into CASSYGGTGTTGELFF.

The chain joins TRBV7-9 to TRBJ2-1, with D perhaps matching TRBD1 (5 bases). Deletions cut 7 bases from V and 0 bases from J, with 16 bases between. Germline V gene sequence: CDR1 SEHNR, CDR2 FQNEAQ (reference sequence). The CDR3 length is 16 residues. This CDR3 is CASTPTLTVSYNEQFF. CDR3 sequence (DNA): TGTGCCAGCACCCCCACGTTGACAGTCTCCTACAATGAGCAGTTCTTC.

This chain connects TRBV5-1 to TRBJ1-6, with TRBD1 identical over 7 bases. CDR1 and CDR2 (germline): SGHRS, YFSETQ. This CDR3 spans 15 amino acids. The V and J ends lost 4 bases and 7 bases, in that order; junction bases with no gene match: 8. The CDR3 sequence: CASSPLSGQNSPLHF. The DNA for the CDR3 is TGCGCCAGCAGCCCCCTTTCGGGACAGAATTCACCCCTCCACTTT.

This chain joins TRBV6-1 and TRBJ2-7; D is perhaps TRBD1 (5 bases). V was cut by 3 bases and J by 6 bases, with 12 bases left in between. CDR1 MNHNS and CDR2 SASEGT come from the germline V gene. This CDR3 has 13 residues. The CDR3 loop reads CASSEGRAREQYV. The CDR3 DNA is TGTGCCAGCAGTGAGGGCAGGGCCCGCGAGCAGTACGTC.

The J gene is TRBJ2-3, the V gene TRBV24-1; D call uncertain. Trimming took off 9 bases at V and 1 base at J, with 16 bases between the two ends. Germline V gene lookup returns CDR1 KGHDR and CDR2 SFDVKD. This CDR3 comprises 15 residues. The CDR3 DNA reads TGTGCCACCTCCTTCGGTTCGCACCGCACAGATACGCAGTATTTT. Translation gives CATSFGSHRTDTQYF.

J is TRBJ1-1 and V is TRBV5-1; perhaps TRBD1 as D (6 bases). Germline CDR1 reads SGHRS; CDR2 reads YFSETQ. V was cut by 3 bases and J by 5 bases, with 14 bases left in between. The CDR3 length is 14 residues. CDR3 nucleotides: TGCGCCAGCAGCTCCGGGACGAGGGGGACTGAAGCTTTCTTT. This encodes CASSSGTRGTEAFF.

This rearrangement joins TRBV7-8 to TRBJ1-2; D remains unclear. V was shortened by 1 base and J by 0 bases, with 9 bases between the two germline ends. The CDR3 covers 15 residues. The germline V gene has CDR1 SGHVS and CDR2 FQNEAQ. Here the CDR3 reads CASSLVPGANYGYTF. The CDR3 bases are TGTGCCAGCAGCTTAGTTCCGGGTGCTAACTATGGCTACACCTTC.

This chain links TRBV29-1 with TRBJ2-5, with TRBD1 matching 9 bases. Per germline, CDR1 SQVTM and CDR2 ANQGSEA. The J segment lost 7 bases and the V segment lost 5 bases, leaving 11 bases of the junction unmatched. The CDR3 length is 14 residues. CDR3 in amino acids: CSVHPQGAPGTQYF. The CDR3 DNA sequence: TGCAGCGTTCATCCACAGGGGGCCCCAGGGACCCAGTACTTC.

The J gene is TRBJ2-7, the V gene TRBV23-1; 7 bases map to TRBD2. TRBV23-1 is an ORF, with its function uncertain. After removal of 8 bases from V and 5 bases from J, the junction contained 15 bases not matched to a gene. The length of the CDR3 is 15 residues. In nucleotides, the CDR3 is TGCGCCAGCGGCGTTAGACTAGCAGGTGGAAACGAGCAGTACTTC. Encoded protein: CASGVRLAGGNEQYF.

The chain uses TRBV7-9 and TRBJ2-1; 7 positions agree with TRBD1. Per germline, CDR1 SEHNR and CDR2 FQNEAQ (reference sequence). This CDR3 region has 14 residues. V trimming: 3 bases; J trimming: 4 bases; junction bases outside the gene matches: 3. The CDR3 nucleotides are TGTGCCAGCAGCTTTACAGGGGTATACAATGAGCAGTTCTTC. Translation gives CASSFTGVYNEQFF. Full variable domain (outside the CDR3, taken from reference TRBV7-9 and TRBJ2-1): DTGVSQNPRHKITKRGQNVTFRCDPISEHNRLYWYRQTLGQGPEFLTYFQNEAQLEKSRLLSDRFSAERPKGSFSTLEIQRTEQGDSAMYLCASSFTGVYNEQFFGPGTRLTVL.

This clone has more than one count but fewer than ten. The gene calls are TRBV19 and TRBJ1-6; weak D call: TRBD1 (5 bases). CDR1 is LNHDA, CDR2 SQIVND, per germline (reference sequence). Trimming removed 10 bases at V and 6 bases at J, with 16 bases between. CDR3 length equals 14 residues. The CDR3 protein is CATSFRGLNSPLHF. The CDR3 DNA reads TGTGCCACCTCTTTTAGGGGCCTTAATTCACCCCTCCACTTT.

The V gene is TRBV6-1, the J gene TRBJ1-3; D not certain. There are 12 residues in the CDR3. The V end was cut by 2 bases, the J end by 4 bases, with 3 bases between. Germline V gene lookup returns CDR1 MNHNS and CDR2 SASEGT. In nucleotides, the CDR3 is TGTGCCAGCAGTGAAACAGGAAACACCATATATTTT. Translated: CASSETGNTIYF.

CDR3 amino acids: CSVDGSPQAFF. The CDR3 DNA reads as TGCAGCGTTGACGGGAGTCCACAAGCTTTCTTT. This sequence joins TRBV29-1 and TRBJ1-1; D unresolved. Trimming pared 3 bases from V and 9 bases from J, leaving 11 bases between. This CDR3 comprises 11 residues. The V gene's germline CDR1 is SQVTM and CDR2 ANQGSEA.

The gene calls are TRBV2 and TRBJ1-6; D unclear. Trimming removed 6 bases at V and 9 bases at J, with 15 bases between. Germline V gene sequence: CDR1 SNHLY, CDR2 FYNNEI. The CDR3 is 14 amino acids. As DNA, the CDR3 is TGTGCCAGCAGCTCCGGGTCTGGTTTTTCACCCCTCCACTTT. The encoded protein is CASSSGSGFSPLHF.

The chain has TRBV19 and TRBJ2-1; possibly TRBD2 for D (6 bases). Germline CDR1 is LNHDA and CDR2 is SQIVND (reference sequence). V lost 5 bases and J lost 9, with 14 bases in between. The CDR3 runs to 13 residues. CDR3 nucleotide sequence: TGTGCCAGTAGTTCCCAACTAGCAGGTGAGCAGTTCTTC. Encoded protein: CASSSQLAGEQFF. Full variable domain (remainder filled in from reference TRBV19 and TRBJ2-1): DGGITQSPKYLFRKEGQNVTLSCEQNLNHDAMYWYRQDPGQGLRLIYYSQIVNDFQKGDIAEGYSVSREKKESFPLTVTSAQKNPTAFYLCASSSQLAGEQFFGPGTRLTVL.